The 23 T cell receptor beta chains below all came from one sample that was sequenced in a study of cytomegalovirus exposure and HLA in healthy donors. It was with 60 Vbeta and 13 Jbeta primers that the PCR ran. The protocol was immunoSEQ multiplex PCR, while the TCRdb copy is restricted to in-frame clones and leaves out a portion. The data hold around 150,000 clones, with roughly four fifths observed a single time. Sequenced: PBMCs. These receptors all come from a woman aged 45-65 years in good health and CMV-seronegative.

The rearrangement joins TRBV6-4 to TRBJ2-3, with 8 bases matching TRBD2. This CDR3 has 15 amino acids. V gave up 4 bases and J gave up 6 bases; unmatched junction bases: 9. Germline lookup yields CDR1 MRHNA and CDR2 SNTAGT. CDR3 sequence: CASSADGGAPDTQYF. CDR3 nucleotides: TGTGCCAGCAGTGCCGACGGGGGGGCACCCGATACGCAGTATTTT.

This chain joins TRBV5-8 and TRBJ2-3; 8 nucleotides match TRBD2. V shed 0 bases, J shed 5 bases, and the junction held 11 bases outside the gene matches. The germline CDR1 and CDR2 sequences are SGHTS and YDEGEE. The CDR3 totals 17 residues. This CDR3 is CASSLAPGGGGGDTQYF. The CDR3 coding sequence is TGTGCCAGCAGCTTGGCCCCGGGAGGGGGTGGTGGAGATACGCAGTATTTT.

This chain links TRBV5-1 with TRBJ1-4; the D is unclear. In germline, CDR1 is SGHRS, CDR2 YFSETQ. V lost 0 bases to trimming and J lost 0 bases, with 6 bases between them. The CDR3 loop spans 15 amino acids. The CDR3 sequence is CASSLAPATNEKLFF. DNA for the CDR3: TGCGCCAGCAGCTTGGCGCCAGCAACTAATGAAAAACTGTTTTTT. The full variable domain, completed using reference TRBV5-1 and TRBJ1-4, is KAGVTQTPRYLIKTRGQQVTLSCSPISGHRSVSWYQQTPGQGLQFLFEYFSETQRNKGNFPGRFSGRQFSNSRSEMNVSTLELGDSALYLCASSLAPATNEKLFFGSGTQLSVL.

J is TRBJ1-1 and V is TRBV29-1; D is unclear. This CDR3 region has 13 residues. V lost 3 bases and J 4 bases, leaving 12 bases between the germline ends. CDR1 and CDR2 from the germline V gene are SQVTM and ANQGSEA. CDR3 sequence: CSVDVVGSTEAFF. CDR3 sequence (DNA): TGCAGCGTTGATGTGGTGGGGAGCACTGAAGCTTTCTTT.

This chain connects TRBV7-8 to TRBJ2-3, with 9 bases fitting TRBD2. CDR1 and CDR2 (germline): SGHVS, FQNEAQ. This CDR3 region has 15 residues. V was pared by 4 bases and J by 5 bases, with 7 bases of the junction left unmatched. This CDR3 reads CASSSRGGQVDTQYF. In DNA, the CDR3 is TGTGCCAGCAGCTCGCGGGGGGGCCAGGTAGATACGCAGTATTTT.

The chain carries TRBV19 and TRBJ1-4, with D tentatively TRBD1 (6 bases). Trimming removed 5 bases from V and 5 bases from J, with 15 bases in between. The CDR3 spans 15 residues. Germline V gene sequence: CDR1 LNHDA, CDR2 SQIVND (reference sequence). CDR3 nucleotide sequence: TGTGCCAGTAGTGCGAGCGGGGGCGACAATGAAAAACTGTTTTTT. This gives the protein CASSASGGDNEKLFF.

The chain has TRBV2 and TRBJ1-4, with D unclear. Trimming cost V 7 bases and J 4 bases, with 16 bases left between them. CDR1 SNHLY and CDR2 FYNNEI come from the germline V gene. The CDR3 contains 15 residues. The CDR3, as DNA: TGTGCCAGCAACCTGGTGGGTCCAGGTAATGAAAAACTGTTTTTT. This gives the protein CASNLVGPGNEKLFF.

The rearrangement uses TRBV13 and TRBJ1-3, with D perhaps TRBD1 (6 bases). Per the germline V gene, CDR1 is PRHDT and CDR2 is FYEKMQ (reference sequence). V was trimmed by 7 bases and J by 3 bases, leaving 22 bases between them. The CDR3 loop spans 17 amino acids. Here the CDR3 reads CASTRRWDISLGNTIYF. The CDR3 nucleotides read TGTGCCAGCACCCGAAGATGGGACATCTCTCTTGGAAACACCATATATTTT.

Details on this clone: A read error may produce the germline difference seen at one junction end. The V gene is TRBV4-2, the J gene TRBJ1-4, with D possibly being TRBD1 (5 bases). This CDR3 has 21 residues. Looked up from germline, CDR1 is LGHNA and CDR2 is YNFKEQ. CDR3: CASSQDRARTTRRLSAETLFF. In nucleotides, the CDR3 is TGTGCCAGCAGCCAAGACAGGGCTCGAACGACACGTCGACTCTCCGCGGAAACACTGTTTTTT.

This clone has a handful of counts. This chain uses TRBV15 with TRBJ2-3, with 8 bases identical to TRBD2. From germline, CDR1 is LNHNV and CDR2 YYDKDF (reference sequence). This CDR3 has 19 amino acids. J gave up 1 base and V 1 base, and 13 bases lay outside the gene matches. The DNA of the CDR3 is TGTGCCACCAGCAGAGGGCCCCTATCGAGGACTAGCCGCACAGATACGCAGTATTTT. Encoded protein: CATSRGPLSRTSRTDTQYF.

The count of this clone is one. This sequence joins TRBV5-1 and TRBJ2-7; D might be TRBD1 (6 bases). Trimming cost V 4 bases and J 0 bases, with 14 bases left between them. The CDR3 has 15 residues. The germline V gene has CDR1 SGHRS and CDR2 YFSETQ. DNA of the CDR3: TGCGCCAGCAGCGGGGGACACCGAGGCTCCTACGAGCAGTACTTC. Its translation: CASSGGHRGSYEQYF.

The J gene is TRBJ2-5, the V gene TRBV5-1, with D unresolved. The CDR3 is 11 amino acids. The ends were cut back, 6 bases at V and 1 base at J, with 4 bases in the middle. Germline assignment: CDR1 SGHRS and CDR2 YFSETQ. The CDR3 region is CASTLQETQYF. DNA for the CDR3: TGCGCCAGCACCCTCCAAGAGACCCAGTACTTC.

The chain is built from TRBV4-3 and TRBJ2-7; 10 bases line up with TRBD1. Germline CDR1 LGHNA, CDR2 YSLEER. J lost 5 bases, V lost 4 bases, and 2 bases had no gene match. The CDR3 spans 13 residues. The CDR3 here is CASSPTGGNEQYF. The CDR3 DNA reads TGCGCCAGCAGCCCGACAGGGGGCAACGAGCAGTACTTC.

The chain links TRBV7-8 to TRBJ2-3, with a weak D call TRBD2 (6 bases). This CDR3 is built from 16 residues. V lost 1 base and J 6 bases, leaving 17 bases between the germline ends. The V gene's germline CDR1 is SGHVS and CDR2 FQNEAQ. CDR3 nucleotides: TGTGCCAGCAGCTTAGTTGGGACTTCTGCACATGATACGCAGTATTTT. Translating it yields CASSLVGTSAHDTQYF.

This chain connects TRBV7-2 to TRBJ2-7, with D possibly TRBD1 on 5 matching bases. Trimming cost V 1 base and J 4 bases, with 14 bases left between them. In germline, CDR1 is SGHTA, CDR2 FQGNSA. This CDR3 is 15 amino acids long. CDR3 residues: CASSLGTSGRYEQYF. Here the CDR3 DNA reads TGTGCCAGCAGCTTAGGGACATCCGGACGGTACGAGCAGTACTTC.

This clone was recorded once. CDR3 protein: CAISESGGQGAPYEQYF. The DNA for the CDR3 is TGTGCCATCAGTGAGTCGGGGGGACAGGGGGCCCCCTACGAGCAGTACTTC. This chain joins TRBV10-3 and TRBJ2-7, with 12 bases identical to TRBD1. Germline V gene data show CDR1 as ENHRY and CDR2 as SYGVKD. The CDR3 length is 17 residues. V was pared by 0 bases and J by 2 bases, with 5 bases of the junction left unmatched.

V and J are TRBV4-1 and TRBJ2-6; D might be TRBD1 (5 bases). Trimming pared 3 bases from V and 1 base from J, leaving 10 bases between. Germline CDR1 and CDR2: MGHRA and YSYEKL. This CDR3 is 16 amino acids long. The CDR3 loop reads CASSHLRGSGANVLTF. The CDR3 nucleotides read TGCGCCAGCAGCCACCTAAGGGGATCTGGGGCCAACGTCCTGACTTTC.

This clone occurred a few times. This rearrangement joins TRBV6-5 to TRBJ1-2, with D perhaps TRBD1 (6 bases). Per germline, CDR1 MNHEY and CDR2 SVGAGI. Trimming took off 6 bases at V and 4 bases at J, with 12 bases between the two ends. The CDR3 totals 13 residues. CDR3 in amino acids: CASSVDRSYGYTF. CDR3 coding DNA: TGTGCCAGCAGCGTGGACAGATCCTATGGCTACACCTTC.

Of note for this clone: The same CDR3 also results from other DNA sequences found in this sample. CDR3 sequence: CASSFGGNTEAFF. CDR3 bases: TGTGCCAGCAGCTTCGGGGGGAACACTGAAGCTTTCTTT. The rearrangement links TRBV11-3 to TRBJ1-1; the D gene is possibly TRBD1 (5 bases). CDR3 size: 13 residues. The germline V gene encodes CDR1 SGHNT and CDR2 YENEEA. The V and J ends lost 3 bases and 1 base respectively, with 6 bases between them. The full variable domain, its missing parts supplied by reference TRBV11-3 and TRBJ1-1, is EAGVVQSPRYKIIEKKQPVAFWCNPISGHNTLYWYLQNLGQGPELLIRYENEEAVDDSQLPKDRFSAERLKGVDSTLKIQPAELGDSAVYLCASSFGGNTEAFFGQGTRLTVV.

This clone was seen only a few times. The chain has TRBV5-1 and TRBJ1-4; 8 positions match TRBD1. Germline-derived CDR1 and CDR2 are SGHRS and YFSETQ. Trimming at V came to 5 bases and at J to 2 bases, leaving 5 bases not matched to a gene. The CDR3 runs to 15 residues. CDR3 sequence: CASRPGQATNEKLFF. The CDR3 region has the DNA TGCGCCAGCAGACCGGGACAGGCCACTAATGAAAAACTGTTTTTT.

The chain joins TRBV30 to TRBJ2-3; 8 bases are a match to TRBD1. The germline gives CDR1 GTSNPN, CDR2 SVGIG (reference sequence). This CDR3 contains 14 residues. Trimming took 1 base from V and 3 from J; bases not matched to a gene: 3. CDR3 nucleotide sequence: TGTGCCTGGAGTGCGACAGGGGCGACAGATACGCAGTATTTT. Residues: CAWSATGATDTQYF.

The CDR3 here is CASSTTGLNTEAFF. The CDR3 DNA reads TGTGCCAGCAGCACCACGGGTCTGAACACTGAAGCTTTCTTT. V gene TRBV9 combines with J gene TRBJ1-1; D ambiguous. V gave up 4 bases and J gave up 0 bases, with 10 bases separating them. CDR3 length: 14 residues. Looked up from germline, CDR1 is SGDLS and CDR2 is YYNGEE.

The rearrangement uses TRBV6-1 and TRBJ2-5; 9 nucleotides agree with TRBD2. The CDR3 spans 15 residues. J was trimmed by 7 bases and V by 2 bases; bases with no gene match: 8. Germline V gives CDR1 MNHNS, CDR2 SASEGT. The CDR3 spells CASSESGGGAATQYF. Written as DNA, the CDR3 is TGTGCCAGCAGTGAATCGGGCGGGGGGGCCGCGACCCAGTACTTC.